This passage covers 27 T cell receptor beta chains from one sample sequenced in a study of blood T cell repertoires in COVID-19. Clones were read by immunoSEQ multiplex PCR, and TCRdb kept only the in-frame ones, dropping some. Counted here are around 82,000 clones, 89% occurring once; the ten biggest clones make up roughly 12%. Material: peripheral blood. Receptors originate from a man aged 65 to 79 with active or convalescent COVID-19.

This clone has only one observation. The chain joins TRBV6-5 to TRBJ1-5, with TRBD1 identical over 8 bases. The CDR3 runs to 15 residues. Losses at the gene ends were 5 bases for V and 3 bases for J; bases not matched to a gene: 6. Germline assignment: CDR1 MNHEY and CDR2 SVGAGI. The DNA of the CDR3 is TGTGCCAGCAGTCCAGGACAGGGTTACAATCAGCCCCAGCATTTT. Translation gives CASSPGQGYNQPQHF.

The V gene is TRBV9, the J gene TRBJ2-7, with D possibly TRBD1 on 6 matching bases. CDR3 length equals 14 residues. Germline lookup yields CDR1 SGDLS and CDR2 YYNGEE. The ends were cut back, 0 bases at V and 6 bases at J, with 13 bases in the middle. This CDR3 is CASSVGRGSSEQYF. In nucleotides, the CDR3 is TGTGCCAGCAGCGTAGGCAGGGGTAGCAGCGAGCAGTACTTC.

The J gene is TRBJ1-1, the V gene TRBV29-1, with a weak D call TRBD1 (6 bases). V gave up 4 bases and J gave up 3 bases, with 9 bases separating them. Per germline, CDR1 SQVTM and CDR2 ANQGSEA. This CDR3 has 12 residues. Here the CDR3 DNA reads TGCAGCGTTGGACAGGCCTACACTGAAGCTTTCTTT. Its protein product is CSVGQAYTEAFF.

In DNA form, the CDR3 reads TGTGCCAGTAGTCCCAGACAGGGGGCTGGCTATGGCTACACCTTC. It codes for CASSPRQGAGYGYTF. The chain combines TRBV19 with TRBJ1-2; TRBD1 matches 10 bases. The V segment lost 5 bases and the J segment 4 bases; nucleotides outside the gene matches: 7. In germline, CDR1 is LNHDA, CDR2 SQIVND (reference sequence). The CDR3 runs to 15 residues. Using reference TRBV19 and TRBJ1-2 for the parts outside the CDR3, the full variable domain is DGGITQSPKYLFRKEGQNVTLSCEQNLNHDAMYWYRQDPGQGLRLIYYSQIVNDFQKGDIAEGYSVSREKKESFPLTVTSAQKNPTAFYLCASSPRQGAGYGYTFGSGTRLTVV.

This chain joins TRBV6-5 and TRBJ2-2, with 7 bases matching TRBD1. This CDR3 spans 15 amino acids. J was trimmed by 0 bases and V by 6 bases; bases with no gene match: 4. Germline V gives CDR1 MNHEY, CDR2 SVGAGI. CDR3 in amino acids: CASRAGTANTGELFF. CDR3 nucleotides: TGTGCCAGCAGGGCCGGGACAGCGAACACCGGGGAGCTGTTTTTT.

The V call is TRBV19, the J call TRBJ2-5; D might be TRBD2 (6 bases). The CDR3 sequence is 15 residues long. Germline V gene lookup returns CDR1 LNHDA and CDR2 SQIVND (reference sequence). V lost 1 base to trimming and J lost 4 bases, with 13 bases between them. The CDR3 here is CASSIVGGLRETQYF. CDR3 bases: TGTGCCAGTAGTATAGTGGGGGGACTTCGAGAGACCCAGTACTTC.

V and J are TRBV5-4 and TRBJ1-6; D is unresolved. Germline V gene data show CDR1 as SGHNT and CDR2 as YYREEE (reference sequence). Trimming shortened V by 3 bases and J by 7 bases, and 14 bases separated the two germline ends. The CDR3 is made up of 15 amino acids. The CDR3, as DNA: TGTGCCAGCAGCTACGAGGGCCTGGGGAATTCACCCCTCCACTTT. Its protein is CASSYEGLGNSPLHF.

The V and J genes are TRBV23-1 and TRBJ2-7; possible D gene TRBD2, 5 bases. TRBV23-1 is designated an ORF whose function remains uncertain. V lost 4 bases and J 6 bases, leaving 13 bases between the germline ends. The CDR3 sequence is 13 residues long. The CDR3, as DNA: TGCGCCAGCAGTCGGCCAGTTGGAGGCGAGCAGTACTTC. As protein: CASSRPVGGEQYF.

This chain uses TRBV7-3 with TRBJ1-1; tentative D call: TRBD1 (5 bases). The CDR3 has 13 residues. Trimming shortened V by 5 bases and J by 1 base, and 8 bases separated the two germline ends. Per germline, CDR1 SGHTA and CDR2 FQGTGA. The CDR3 DNA follows: TGTGCCAGCAGCGAGACAGAGAACACTGAAGCTTTCTTT. As protein: CASSETENTEAFF.

The table lists this clone with a count of one. The rearrangement uses TRBV25-1 and TRBJ1-1; no clear D. The V gene lost 3 bases and the J gene lost 1 base, with 3 bases spanning the gap. The germline V gene encodes CDR1 MGHDK and CDR2 SYGVNS. The CDR3 spans 12 residues. Here the CDR3 DNA reads TGTGCCAGCAGTGAGAGGAACACTGAAGCTTTCTTT. Encoded protein: CASSERNTEAFF.

The genes are TRBV19 and TRBJ1-1; 10 bases fit TRBD1. CDR1 is LNHDA and CDR2 is SQIVND in the germline V gene (reference sequence). This CDR3 comprises 14 residues. V gave up 7 bases and J gave up 2 bases; unmatched junction bases: 4. The CDR3 DNA is TGTGCCAGTACCGACAGGGGGCGCAACACTGAAGCTTTCTTT. It translates to CASTDRGRNTEAFF.

V is TRBV5-8 and J is TRBJ1-5; the D gene is possibly TRBD1 (5 bases). V gave up 0 bases and J gave up 4 bases, with 20 bases separating them. Germline assignment: CDR1 SGHTS and CDR2 YDEGEE. The CDR3 is 18 residues long. The CDR3 loop reads CASSLAIVRGGKNQPQHF. Here the CDR3 DNA reads TGTGCCAGCAGCTTGGCCATCGTGAGGGGCGGGAAAAATCAGCCCCAGCATTTT.

V and J are TRBV3-1 (or the pseudogene TRBV3-2) and TRBJ1-1; tentative D call: TRBD1 (6 bases). With 7 bases removed from V and 10 bases from J, the gap between germline ends came to 19 bases. CDR1 and CDR2 (germline): LGHDT, YNNKEL (reference sequence). CDR3 size: 13 residues. CDR3 protein: CASTPVLRGIAFF. The CDR3 DNA reads as TGTGCCAGCACCCCAGTCCTGAGGGGGATAGCTTTCTTT.

The rearrangement links TRBV19 to TRBJ1-2; 7 bases agree with TRBD1. Trimming at V came to 5 bases and at J to 0 bases, leaving 6 bases not matched to a gene. Germline-derived CDR1 and CDR2 are LNHDA and SQIVND (reference sequence). This CDR3 has 15 residues. DNA for the CDR3: TGTGCCAGTAGTTATTACGGGACAGCTAACTATGGCTACACCTTC. Translation gives CASSYYGTANYGYTF.

The rearrangement uses TRBV30 and TRBJ1-5; D unclear. The V gene lost 0 bases and the J gene lost 5 bases, with 8 bases spanning the gap. This CDR3 has 13 residues. Germline V gene lookup returns CDR1 GTSNPN and CDR2 SVGIG (reference sequence). The CDR3 loop is CAWSVQLYQPQHF. In DNA form, the CDR3 reads TGTGCCTGGAGTGTACAGCTATATCAGCCCCAGCATTTT.

V is TRBV5-4 and J is TRBJ2-3; 8 bases line up with TRBD2. Germline trimming cut 1 base from V and 4 bases from J; bases unmatched to any gene: 5. Germline V CDR1 and CDR2: SGHNT, YYREEE (reference sequence). The CDR3 has 15 residues. CDR3 protein: CASSLPSGGSDTQYF. The CDR3 region has the DNA TGTGCCAGCAGCTTGCCGAGCGGGGGCTCAGATACGCAGTATTTT.

The chain uses TRBV9 and TRBJ2-3; D is possibly TRBD2 (5 bases). Germline V gene data show CDR1 as SGDLS and CDR2 as YYNGEE. V shed 4 bases and J shed 6 bases, with 6 bases lying between them. This CDR3 is built from 11 residues. The CDR3 DNA reads TGTGCCAGCAGCAGCGGCGATACGCAGTATTTT. The encoded protein is CASSSGDTQYF.

V gene TRBV4-3 combines with J gene TRBJ2-7; a weak D match, TRBD1 (6 bases). CDR1 is LGHNA, CDR2 YSLEER, per germline. Trimming stripped 1 base from V and 3 bases from J, with 13 bases between. The CDR3 runs 15 residues. CDR3 protein: CASSQGGPGVYEQYF. The CDR3 coding sequence is TGCGCCAGCAGCCAAGGTGGTCCAGGGGTCTACGAGCAGTACTTC.

The CDR3 sequence: CASSMGISGGANVLTF. In DNA form, the CDR3 reads TGTGCCAGTAGTATGGGCATCAGTGGGGGGGCCAACGTCCTGACTTTC. The rearrangement links TRBV19 to TRBJ2-6; D is undetermined. The germline CDR1 and CDR2 sequences are LNHDA and SQIVND (reference sequence). Trimming took off 3 bases at V and 4 bases at J, with 13 bases between the two ends. This CDR3 region has 16 residues.

In its sample, this clone was seen a few times. V gene TRBV5-1 combines with J gene TRBJ2-5, with 8 bases lining up with TRBD1. The CDR3 length is 13 residues. Germline-derived CDR1 and CDR2 are SGHRS and YFSETQ. Germline trimming cut 4 bases from V and 4 bases from J; bases unmatched to any gene: 3. CDR3 coding DNA: TGCGCCAGCAGCGGACAGGGCTTAGAGACCCAGTACTTC. This codes for CASSGQGLETQYF.

J is TRBJ2-7 and V is TRBV5-4, with 8 bases lining up with TRBD1. With 4 bases clipped from V and 7 bases from J, the junction kept 1 base outside the gene matches. The CDR3 covers 11 residues. Germline CDR1 reads SGHNT; CDR2 reads YYREEE (reference sequence). This chain's CDR3 is CASSRDREQYF. DNA of the CDR3: TGTGCCAGCAGCCGGGACAGGGAGCAGTACTTC.

The J gene is TRBJ2-2, the V gene TRBV9; maybe TRBD1 (6 bases). Trimming stripped 3 bases from V and 7 bases from J, with 10 bases between. Germline CDR1 is SGDLS and CDR2 is YYNGEE. The CDR3 extends over 13 amino acids. The CDR3 protein is CASSGQVLGELFF. In DNA, the CDR3 is TGTGCCAGCAGCGGACAGGTCCTCGGGGAGCTGTTTTTT. Using reference TRBV9 and TRBJ2-2 for the parts outside the CDR3, the full variable domain is DSGVTQTPKHLITATGQRVTLRCSPRSGDLSVYWYQQSLDQGLQFLIQYYNGEERAKGNILERFSAQQFPDLHSELNLSSLELGDSALYFCASSGQVLGELFFGEGSRLTVL.

The rearrangement links TRBV9 to TRBJ1-2; D unresolved. The CDR3 sequence is 14 residues long. Trimming left V 2 bases short and J 3 bases short, with 11 bases between. Germline V gene data show CDR1 as SGDLS and CDR2 as YYNGEE. The CDR3 here is CASSVDIGDYGYTF. CDR3 coding DNA: TGTGCCAGCAGCGTCGACATCGGGGACTATGGCTACACCTTC.

This chain joins TRBV13 and TRBJ1-1; the D gene is possibly TRBD1 (5 bases). V shed 5 bases and J shed 1 base, with 8 bases lying between them. In germline, CDR1 is PRHDT, CDR2 FYEKMQ (reference sequence). The CDR3 is 13 amino acids. CDR3 residues: CASSPQENTEAFF. CDR3 bases: TGTGCCAGCAGCCCACAGGAGAACACTGAAGCTTTCTTT.

V gene TRBV5-5 combines with J gene TRBJ1-2; D unclear. The CDR3 runs 14 residues. Trimming removed 2 bases from V and 4 bases from J, with 12 bases in between. The germline V gene has CDR1 SGHKS and CDR2 YYEKEE (reference sequence). The CDR3 here is CASSLATEIYGYTF. Here the CDR3 DNA reads TGTGCCAGCAGCTTAGCTACGGAGATCTATGGCTACACCTTC.

This chain joins TRBV6-5 and TRBJ2-3; D perhaps matches TRBD1 (6 bases). CDR1 and CDR2 (germline): MNHEY, SVGAGI. This CDR3 contains 15 residues. The V end lost 6 bases, the J end lost 4 bases, and 17 bases lay between the germline ends. The CDR3 spells CASSSGTPMPDTQYF. As DNA, the CDR3 is TGTGCCAGCAGCTCCGGGACACCTATGCCAGATACGCAGTATTTT.

This clone came up a few times. The gene calls are TRBV20-1 and TRBJ2-7; possibly TRBD2 for D (5 bases). CDR3 length equals 10 residues. The germline V and J ends were trimmed by 5 bases and 11 bases, with 13 bases remaining between them. Germline loops: CDR1 DFQATT, CDR2 SNEGSKA (reference sequence). Here the CDR3 DNA reads TGCAGTGCTGAGGGATTTTACAAGTACTTC. It is translated as CSAEGFYKYF.